The 12 T cell receptor beta chains presented below share a single source sample, sequenced in a study of CD8+ T cells in alopecia areata. Collected material from alopecia areata patients comprised lesional scalp punch biopsies and peripheral blood. As the sequencing template, cDNA was produced by extracting RNA and reverse transcribing it. Sequencing was performed with immunoSEQ multiplex PCR; in TCRdb, only in-frame clones are kept and a portion is missing. The sample has 9,500 to 15,000 clones, 60% seen once. The sequenced sample was skin. The source of these receptors is a human donor with alopecia areata.

The rearrangement joins TRBV29-1 to TRBJ2-7; 7 bases match TRBD1. The CDR3 has 14 residues. Germline V CDR1 and CDR2: SQVTM, ANQGSEA. The V and J ends lost 6 bases and 6 bases, in that order; junction bases with no gene match: 14. The CDR3 DNA reads as TGCAGCGTCAAGATGACAGGGACCCTCTCCGAGCAGTACTTC. Translating gives CSVKMTGTLSEQYF.

The chain uses TRBV6-6 and TRBJ2-5; D unclear. Germline CDR1 reads MNHNY; CDR2 reads SVGAGI (reference sequence). V was shortened by 6 bases and J by 1 base, with 15 bases between the two germline ends. This CDR3 comprises 15 residues. CDR3 in amino acids: CASSLGAMPQETQYF. CDR3 in DNA: TGTGCCAGCAGCCTAGGAGCGATGCCCCAAGAGACCCAGTACTTC.

V usage is TRBV28 and J usage is TRBJ2-3; 10 bases line up with TRBD2. With 6 bases clipped from V and 3 bases from J, the junction kept 9 bases outside the gene matches. Germline V lookup: CDR1 MDHEN, CDR2 SYDVKM. The CDR3 length is 16 residues. This chain's CDR3 is CASRPSGSGGTDTQYF. CDR3 nucleotides: TGTGCCAGCAGGCCTAGCGGGAGCGGGGGGACAGATACGCAGTATTTT.

Only a few counts were recorded for this clone. The chain combines TRBV19 with TRBJ1-4; tentative D call: TRBD1 (6 bases). Per the germline V gene, CDR1 is LNHDA and CDR2 is SQIVND (reference sequence). Deletions cut 4 bases from V and 8 bases from J, with 11 bases between. This CDR3 is built from 13 residues. This CDR3 reads CASSNRAGEKLFF. As DNA, the CDR3 is TGTGCCAGTAGTAACAGGGCCGGGGAAAAACTGTTTTTT.

The J gene is TRBJ2-3, the V gene TRBV6-5, with D perhaps assigned TRBD1 or TRBD2 (5 bases each). The germline CDR1 and CDR2 sequences are MNHEY and SVGAGI. The CDR3 consists of 15 residues. Trimming cost V 2 bases and J 3 bases, with 12 bases left between them. CDR3 loop: CASSYTGQLTDTQYF. The DNA for the CDR3 is TGTGCCAGCAGTTACACGGGGCAACTAACAGATACGCAGTATTTT.

This clone was seen only once. The chain joins TRBV6-5 to TRBJ2-2; D remains ambiguous. The CDR3 sequence is 13 residues long. Trimming removed 7 bases at V and 2 bases at J, with 8 bases between. CDR1 and CDR2 from the germline V gene are MNHEY and SVGAGI. CDR3 sequence: CASIDSNTGELFF. Written as DNA, the CDR3 is TGTGCCAGCATCGACTCAAACACCGGGGAGCTGTTTTTT.

The chain is built from TRBV29-1 and TRBJ2-5; D assignment may be TRBD1 or TRBD2 (6 bases each). Germline lookup yields CDR1 SQVTM and CDR2 ANQGSEA. This CDR3 comprises 14 residues. V lost 0 bases and J 5 bases, leaving 13 bases between the germline ends. The CDR3 loop reads CSVEDRGLSETQYF. The CDR3, as DNA: TGCAGCGTTGAAGATCGGGGGCTTAGTGAGACCCAGTACTTC.

The CDR3 here is CASSQDPGFRTEAFF. CDR3 DNA: TGTGCCAGCAGCCAAGATCCCGGGTTCAGGACTGAAGCTTTCTTT. V is TRBV14 and J is TRBJ1-1; D gene ambiguous. Deletions cut 0 bases from V and 5 bases from J, with 13 bases between. There are 15 residues in the CDR3. Germline loops: CDR1 SGHDN, CDR2 FVKESK.

The chain has TRBV18 and TRBJ1-4, with D hard to call. CDR1 KGHSH and CDR2 LQKENI come from the germline V gene. The CDR3 has 16 residues. Trimming shortened V by 3 bases and J by 0 bases, and 11 bases separated the two germline ends. The CDR3 coding sequence is TGTGCCAGCTCACCGCCAGGAACTGCAACTAATGAAAAACTGTTTTTT. Protein product: CASSPPGTATNEKLFF.

This clone was counted only a few times. The CDR3 loop is CASSLDRAYEQYF. The DNA for the CDR3 is TGTGCCAGCAGCCTGGACAGGGCCTACGAGCAGTACTTC. The chain is built from TRBV27 and TRBJ2-7, with 8 nucleotides matching TRBD1. Germline CDR1 and CDR2: MNHEY and SMNVEV (reference sequence). The CDR3 has 13 residues. J gave up 2 bases and V 6 bases, and 3 bases lay outside the gene matches.

This clone was recorded a few times. The rearrangement links TRBV30 to TRBJ2-2; unclear D gene. The CDR3 loop spans 16 amino acids. V lost 1 base and J 5 bases, leaving 17 bases between the germline ends. The germline CDR1 and CDR2 sequences are GTSNPN and SVGIG (reference sequence). CDR3 region: CAWSGLTETETGELFF. CDR3 bases: TGTGCCTGGAGTGGCCTGACGGAGACTGAGACCGGGGAGCTGTTTTTT.

This clone has just one count. The chain recombines TRBV10-3 with TRBJ2-3; possible D gene TRBD2, 5 bases. V lost 2 bases and J 0 bases, leaving 12 bases between the germline ends. Looked up from germline, CDR1 is ENHRY and CDR2 is SYGVKD. The CDR3 extends over 16 amino acids. The CDR3 DNA reads TGTGCCATCAGTGAGGTTCGGCGGACTAGCACAGATACGCAGTATTTT. It specifies CAISEVRRTSTDTQYF.